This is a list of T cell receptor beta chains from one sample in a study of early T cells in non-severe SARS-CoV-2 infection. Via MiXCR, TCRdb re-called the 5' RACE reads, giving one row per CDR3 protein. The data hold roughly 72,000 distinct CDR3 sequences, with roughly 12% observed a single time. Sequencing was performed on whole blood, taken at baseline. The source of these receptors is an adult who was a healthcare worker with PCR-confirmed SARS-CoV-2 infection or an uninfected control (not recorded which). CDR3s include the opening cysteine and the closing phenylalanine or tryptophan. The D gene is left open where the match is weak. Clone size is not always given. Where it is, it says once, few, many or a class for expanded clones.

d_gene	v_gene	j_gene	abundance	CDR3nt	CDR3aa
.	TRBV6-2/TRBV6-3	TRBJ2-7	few	TGTGCCAGCGGCGCGGATTCCTACGAGCAGTACTTC	CASGADSYEQYF
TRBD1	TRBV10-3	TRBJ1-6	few	TGTGCCATCGGGACAGGGGGCGGCTATAATTCACCCCTCCACTTT	CAIGTGGGYNSPLHF
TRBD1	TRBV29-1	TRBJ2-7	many	TGCAGCGCAACCGGGACAGGGGACTACGAGCAGTACTTC	CSATGTGDYEQYF
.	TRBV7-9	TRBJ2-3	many	TGTGCCAGCAGCTTAGGGGCCCCCCAGGTTGCGCAGTATTTT	CASSLGAPQVAQYF
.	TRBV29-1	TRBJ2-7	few	TGCAGCGTTGAAGATCGGGCAGGGTCTGGGATACACTTC	CSVEDRAGSGIHF
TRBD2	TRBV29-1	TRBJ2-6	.	TGCAGCGCCGCGGGGGGACTCTCTGGGGCCAACGTCCTGACTTTC	CSAAGGLSGANVLTF
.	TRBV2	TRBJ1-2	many	TGTGCCAGCAGTATCGCTCCCGGGCAGGTTGGCTATGGCTACACCTTC	CASSIAPGQVGYGYTF
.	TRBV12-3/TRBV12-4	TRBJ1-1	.	TGTGCCAGCAGTTTGGGTTCAGGAGCTTTCTTT	CASSLGSGAFF
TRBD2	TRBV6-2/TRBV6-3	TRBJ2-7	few	TGTGCCAGCAGTTACAAGAAGGCGGGGGGGCCCAACGAGCAGTACTTC	CASSYKKAGGPNEQYF
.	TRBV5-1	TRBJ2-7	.	TGCGCCAGCAGCCCCACAACCTCGACCGCCTACGAGCAGTACTTC	CASSPTTSTAYEQYF
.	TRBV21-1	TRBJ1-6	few	TGTGCCAGCAGCACTTACACGAGCTCCTATAATTCACCCCTCCACTTT	CASSTYTSSYNSPLHF
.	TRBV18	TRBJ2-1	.	TGTGCCAGCCCACCACGTCTAGAGTACAATGAGCAGTTCTTC	CASPPRLEYNEQFF
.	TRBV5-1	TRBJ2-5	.	TGCGCCAGCAGCTTGTTCGGGGAAGAGACCCAGTACTTC	CASSLFGEETQYF
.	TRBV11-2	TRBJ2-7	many	TGTGCCAGCAGCTTAGGTCCCCGGCCAGGACCTTCCTACGAGCAGTACTTC	CASSLGPRPGPSYEQYF
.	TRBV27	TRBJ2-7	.	TGTGCCAGCAGTAGCCGGGACCACTACGAGCAGTACTTC	CASSSRDHYEQYF
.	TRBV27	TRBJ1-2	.	TGTGCCAGCAGTTTATCAGGACTATCCTATGGCTACACCTTC	CASSLSGLSYGYTF
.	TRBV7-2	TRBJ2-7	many	TGTGCCAGCAGCGCCCACTCCGGGACAGAGCAGTACTTC	CASSAHSGTEQYF
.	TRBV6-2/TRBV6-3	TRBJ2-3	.	TGTGCCAGCAGGGCACAGGGCGGCACAGATACGCAGTATTTT	CASRAQGGTDTQYF
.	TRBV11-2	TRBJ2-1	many	TGTGCCAGCAGCTTAGGCCTACCGATTAATGAGCAGTTCTTC	CASSLGLPINEQFF
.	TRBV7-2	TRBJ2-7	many	TGTGCCAGCAGCTTCACGCCAGGGAACGAGCAGTACTTC	CASSFTPGNEQYF
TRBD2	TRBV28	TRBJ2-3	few	TGTGCCAGCGCCGGGACTAGCGGGGCTCCGGGTACGCAGTATTTT	CASAGTSGAPGTQYF
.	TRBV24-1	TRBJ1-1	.	TGTGCCACCCAGGGCAGCGCTGAAGCTTTCTTT	CATQGSAEAFF
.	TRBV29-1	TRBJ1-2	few	TGCAGCGTTGTAAGCGGTACAAACTATGGCTACACCTTC	CSVVSGTNYGYTF
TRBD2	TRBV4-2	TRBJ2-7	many	TGTGCCAGCAGCCAACTTTTGGGGACTAGCGCCTACGAGCAGTACTTC	CASSQLLGTSAYEQYF
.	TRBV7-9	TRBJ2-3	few	TGTGCCAGCAGCTTAGCGGTTGTTGGGGTTCGCACAGATACGCAGTATTTT	CASSLAVVGVRTDTQYF
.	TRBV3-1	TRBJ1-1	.	TGTGCCAGCAGCCATTTAGTGGGGGACACTGAAGCTTTCTTT	CASSHLVGDTEAFF
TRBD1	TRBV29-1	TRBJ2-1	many	TGCAGCGGCGGACGACAGGGGAGCTCCTACAATGAGCAGTTCTTC	CSGGRQGSSYNEQFF
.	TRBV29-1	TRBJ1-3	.	TGCAGCGGGCGGGGTCCCGGAAACACCATATATTTT	CSGRGPGNTIYF
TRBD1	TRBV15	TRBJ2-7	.	TGTGCCACCAGCACCGCCCCGGGACAGAGATACGAGCAGTACTTC	CATSTAPGQRYEQYF
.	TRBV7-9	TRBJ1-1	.	TGTGCCAGCAGCTCCAACAGAGAAAGCACTGAAGCTTTCTTT	CASSSNRESTEAFF
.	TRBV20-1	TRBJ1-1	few	TGCAGTGCCCGGACAGATATGAACACTGAAGCTTTCTTT	CSARTDMNTEAFF
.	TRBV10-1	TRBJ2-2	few	TGCGCCAGCAGTGAGATTGGAGGGCCGAACACCGGGGAGCTGTTTTTT	CASSEIGGPNTGELFF
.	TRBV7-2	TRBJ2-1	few	TGTGCCAGCAGCTTAGCCGTGCTCTACAATGAGCAGTTCTTC	CASSLAVLYNEQFF
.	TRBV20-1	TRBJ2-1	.	TGCAGTGCTAGAGATCTGAACAGGGCAATAAGTTACAATGAGCAGTTCTTC	CSARDLNRAISYNEQFF
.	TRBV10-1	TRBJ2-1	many	TGCGCCAGCAGTTCTCAGCGAGGCTCCTACAATGAGCAGTTCTTC	CASSSQRGSYNEQFF
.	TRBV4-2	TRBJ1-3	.	TGTGCCAGCAGTCAGGCTGGGTCTGGAAACACCATATATTTT	CASSQAGSGNTIYF
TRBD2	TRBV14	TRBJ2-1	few	TGTGCCAGCAGCCAGGACGGGGGGGCTCCGAGCAATGAGCAGTTCTTC	CASSQDGGAPSNEQFF
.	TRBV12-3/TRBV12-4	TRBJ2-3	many	TGTGCCAGCAGCCCCGGGACGTTAACGCAGTATTTT	CASSPGTLTQYF
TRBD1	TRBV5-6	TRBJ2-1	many	TGTGCCAGCAGCTCTAGACAGGGGATCTCCTACAATGAGCAGTTCTTC	CASSSRQGISYNEQFF
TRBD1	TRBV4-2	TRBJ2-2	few	TGTGCCAGCAGCCAACGGACAGGGTCTATAACCGGGGAGCTGTTTTTT	CASSQRTGSITGELFF
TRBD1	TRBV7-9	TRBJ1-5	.	TGTGCCAGCAGTCCCGGGACAGCGATGGGGAGCAATCAGCCCCAGCATTTT	CASSPGTAMGSNQPQHF
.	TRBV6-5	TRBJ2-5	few	TGTGCCAGCAGTTACAGGGCAGGAACGGAAGAGACCCAGTACTTC	CASSYRAGTEETQYF
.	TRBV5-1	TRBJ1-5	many	TGCGCCAGCAGCTTGGAGGCGGGTAGCAATCAGCCCCAGCATTTT	CASSLEAGSNQPQHF
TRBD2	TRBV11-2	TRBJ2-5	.	TGTGCCAGCAGCTACCGGGGACTAGCGGGGGCGAACCAAGAGACCCAGTACTTC	CASSYRGLAGANQETQYF
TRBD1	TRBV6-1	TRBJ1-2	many	TGTGCCAGCAGCATCCGGGACAGGGGGCTCTATGGCTACACCTTC	CASSIRDRGLYGYTF
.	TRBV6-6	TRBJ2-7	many	TGTGCCAGCAACTACGGGGGGCGGGGTGAACCGTCGGAGCAGTACTTC	CASNYGGRGEPSEQYF
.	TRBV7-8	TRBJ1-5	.	TGTGCCAGCAGCTTAGATGGGCGGACAGCGAGGAATCAGCCCCAGCATTTT	CASSLDGRTARNQPQHF
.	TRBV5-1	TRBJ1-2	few	TGCGCCAGCAGAATCTCAGGATCTATAGACTATGGCTACACCTTC	CASRISGSIDYGYTF
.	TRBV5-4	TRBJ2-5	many	TGTGCCAGCAGCTTGGGGGAGTTCCAAGAGACCCAGTACTTC	CASSLGEFQETQYF
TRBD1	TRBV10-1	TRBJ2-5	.	TGCGCCAGCAGTGAGGGGCGGCAGGGGGATCAAGAGACCCAGTACTTC	CASSEGRQGDQETQYF
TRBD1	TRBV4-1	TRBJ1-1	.	TGCGCCAGCAGCCAAGTAGGGGGCCAGAGGACTGAAGCTTTCTTT	CASSQVGGQRTEAFF
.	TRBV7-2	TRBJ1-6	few	TGTGCCAGCAGCCGAAAGCCAAGGGAGTTTCGGGATAATTCACCCCTCCACTTT	CASSRKPREFRDNSPLHF
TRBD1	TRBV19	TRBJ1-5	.	TGTGCCAGTAGTATTCAGGGGGACATGGGTCAGCCCCAGCATTTT	CASSIQGDMGQPQHF